This entry is about one TCR beta chain. Antigen unknown. The data originate from a study of PD-1 blockade in classical Hodgkin lymphoma. Study-wide points: Patients who began taking nivolumab under 1 year after ASCT were left out. Newly diagnosed patients and complete responders had comparable diversity at baseline. In CD4+ cells, TCR diversity went up significantly by C4D1, but in CD8+ cells it did not.

Data came from immunoSEQ multiplex PCR; TCRdb stores just in-frame clones and leaves some out. The sample lists 15,000 to 20,000 clones, over 70% occurring once. The trim removed 4 bases at V and 7 bases at J, leaving 6 bases unmatched. Germline V lookup: CDR1 MNHNY, CDR2 SVGAGI (reference sequence). The CDR3 consists of 14 residues. In every patient, relapse followed autologous stem cell transplantation, while exposure to brentuximab vedotin differed. Classification of best responses gave complete response, partial response or progressive disease. This clonotype was sampled from a human donor with classical Hodgkin lymphoma. The sequencing used peripheral blood mononuclear cells (PBMCs), collected at baseline. The gene calls are TRBV6-6 and TRBJ2-7; 11 bases align to TRBD2. CDR3 residues: CASSLGLADEEQYF. For the CDR3, the DNA is TGTGCCAGCAGTTTGGGACTAGCGGACGAAGAGCAGTACTTC.